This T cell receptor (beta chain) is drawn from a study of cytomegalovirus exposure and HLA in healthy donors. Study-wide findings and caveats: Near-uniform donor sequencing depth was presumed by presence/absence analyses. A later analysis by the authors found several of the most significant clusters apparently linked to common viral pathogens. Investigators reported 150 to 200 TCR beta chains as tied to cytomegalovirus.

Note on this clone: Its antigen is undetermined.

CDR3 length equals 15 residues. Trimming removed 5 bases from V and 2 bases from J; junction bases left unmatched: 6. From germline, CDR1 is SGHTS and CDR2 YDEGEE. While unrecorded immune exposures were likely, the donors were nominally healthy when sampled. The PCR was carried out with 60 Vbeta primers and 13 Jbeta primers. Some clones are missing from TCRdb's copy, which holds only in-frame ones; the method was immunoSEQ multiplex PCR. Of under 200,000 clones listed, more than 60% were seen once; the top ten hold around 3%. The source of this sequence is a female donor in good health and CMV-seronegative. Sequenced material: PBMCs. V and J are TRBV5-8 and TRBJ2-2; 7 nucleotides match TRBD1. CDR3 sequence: CASRGDRVNTGELFF. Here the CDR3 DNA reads TGTGCCAGCAGGGGTGACAGGGTTAACACCGGGGAGCTGTTTTTT.